The T cell receptor beta chain described here comes from a study of blood T cell repertoires in COVID-19. About the study: Whether acute or convalescent, the COVID-19 samples came from the United States, Italy and Spain. Nucleic acid was either cDNA or gDNA, and it came from T cells, B-cell-depleted T cells, or PBMCs.

In the study's own analysis: Estimated nucleated cell counts came from reference gene primer amplification. The repertoire was sequenced with immunoSEQ multiplex PCR; TCRdb's copy has only in-frame clones and lacks some. That table supplies the V and J calls and clone size; D and trimming were determined from the DNA. The sample shows roughly 120,000 clones, 87% of them seen only once. CDR3 size: 12 residues. Germline assignment: CDR1 MNHEY and CDR2 SVGAGI. V shed 5 bases and J 11 bases; nucleotides not matched to a gene: 5. The specimen was peripheral blood. The V call is TRBV6-5, the J call TRBJ2-1; TRBD2 agrees at 8 bases. The clonotype was recovered from a human donor in a cohort sampled during active COVID-19. The CDR3 nucleotides read TGTGCCAGCAGTCCGGGACTAGACAAGCAGTTCTTC. Residues: CASSPGLDKQFF.